This passage covers 21 T cell receptor beta chains from one sample sequenced in a study of T cells in Graves' hyperthyroidism and ophthalmopathy. It was RNA transcripts that yielded the amplified TCR beta CDR3 regions. The HTBI primer set was used in a first-round RT-PCR of the TCR CDR3. TCRdb redid the calling of the multiplex PCR reads with MiXCR, one entry per CDR3 protein. The table lists around 800,000 distinct CDR3 sequences, 38% of them singletons. Material: blood. Receptors originate from a man aged 18 to 30 with Graves' hyperthyroidism.

This clonotype was seen a handful of times. The genes are TRBV5-8 and TRBJ1-6; D remains ambiguous. Per germline, CDR1 SGHTS and CDR2 YDEGEE. This CDR3 region has 13 residues. Trimming took off 4 bases at V and 10 bases at J, with 12 bases between the two ends. CDR3 nucleotides: TGTGCCAGCAGCGTGGCGGTATACTCACCCCTCCACTTT. Protein sequence: CASSVAVYSPLHF.

This chain uses TRBV7-2 with TRBJ2-7, with TRBD2 matching over 9 bases. The CDR3 extends over 16 amino acids. CDR1 and CDR2 (germline): SGHTA, FQGNSA. Trimming cost V 1 base and J 2 bases; bases outside gene matches: 6. CDR3 region: CASSLDPGTSTYEQYF. The DNA for the CDR3 is TGTGCCAGCAGCTTAGACCCCGGGACTAGCACCTACGAGCAGTACTTC.

As concerns this clonotype: Here the CDR3 omits its conserved ending phenylalanine or tryptophan, so a read error is the likely source. The limits of the CDR3 on the DNA are not certain, so only TCRdb's listed CDR3 is given. CDR3: CAISTGRGR. J is TRBJ1-6 and V is TRBV10-3. From its first to its last residue, the CDR3 has 9 amino acids. CDR1 is ENHRY, CDR2 SYGVKD, per germline.

The chain couples TRBV9 to TRBJ2-6; TRBD1 aligns across 7 bases. V was clipped by 4 bases and J by 2 bases; unmatched bases: 15. This CDR3 is built from 19 residues. Looked up from germline, CDR1 is SGDLS and CDR2 is YYNGEE. CDR3 region: CASSFKPGQAPPGANVLTF. CDR3 nucleotide sequence: TGTGCCAGCAGCTTTAAGCCCGGACAGGCCCCTCCTGGGGCCAACGTCCTGACTTTC.

Details on this clonotype: A read error may account for a junction end that differs from germline. V is TRBV29-1 and J is TRBJ1-4, with a possible D match to TRBD1 (5 bases). In germline, CDR1 is SQVTM, CDR2 ANQGSEA. This CDR3 region has 14 residues. CDR3 nucleotide sequence: TGCAGCGTTGAACGACAGCGAACTCATGAAAAACTGTTTTTT. Its protein is CSVERQRTHEKLFF.

The chain joins TRBV14 to TRBJ1-1; the match to TRBD1 covers 7 bases. The ends lost 4 bases at V and 5 bases at J; junction bases unmatched: 7. Germline CDR1 reads SGHDN; CDR2 reads FVKESK. The CDR3 consists of 14 residues. Here the CDR3 DNA reads TGTGCCAGCAGCCCACGACAGGGTTGGACTGAAGCTTTCTTT. The encoded protein is CASSPRQGWTEAFF.

This chain uses TRBV6-6 with TRBJ1-4; TRBD1 aligns across 9 bases. Germline CDR1 and CDR2: MNHNY and SVGAGI (reference sequence). This CDR3 contains 14 residues. With 10 bases clipped from V and 6 bases from J, the junction kept 9 bases outside the gene matches. The CDR3 sequence is CATHRDRVDEKLFF. The CDR3 DNA reads TGTGCCACCCACCGGGACAGGGTAGATGAAAAACTGTTTTTT.

This clonotype was detected many times. The rearrangement joins TRBV7-6 to TRBJ2-7; TRBD1 might be the D (6 bases). Germline assignment: CDR1 SGHVS and CDR2 FNYEAQ. The CDR3 spans 14 residues. Between the trimmed V and J ends, which lost 3 bases and 2 bases, there was a span of 11 bases. The CDR3 sequence is CASSLAGTPYEQYF. The DNA for the CDR3 is TGTGCCAGCAGCTTGGCCGGGACACCCTACGAGCAGTACTTC.

The chain employs TRBV5-1 and TRBJ2-2; D remains ambiguous. With 4 bases removed from V and 3 bases from J, the gap between germline ends came to 13 bases. This CDR3 contains 15 residues. The V gene's germline CDR1 is SGHRS and CDR2 YFSETQ. The DNA of the CDR3 is TGCGCCAGCAGCCAAGGACGACGGGACACCGGGGAGCTGTTTTTT. Translated: CASSQGRRDTGELFF.

The genes are TRBV25-1 and TRBJ1-6; possible D gene TRBD1, 5 bases. The germline V and J ends were trimmed by 4 bases and 4 bases, with 17 bases remaining between them. The CDR3 is made up of 17 amino acids. CDR1 and CDR2 from the germline V gene are MGHDK and SYGVNS. CDR3 sequence reads: CASSGGGQGTYNSPLHF. CDR3 nucleotide sequence: TGTGCCAGCAGTGGCGGCGGCCAAGGGACTTATAATTCACCCCTCCACTTT.

This clonotype was counted many times. The CDR3 sequence: CASSLSGYKGSPLHF. In nucleotides, the CDR3 is TGTGCCAGCAGCTTATCCGGTTACAAGGGTTCACCCCTCCACTTT. The chain is built from TRBV13 and TRBJ1-6; D gene unclear. Germline CDR1 and CDR2: PRHDT and FYEKMQ (reference sequence). V lost 2 bases and J lost 9, with 14 bases in between. The CDR3 covers 15 residues.

The chain employs TRBV25-1 and TRBJ1-3, with D unclear. The germline V gene encodes CDR1 MGHDK and CDR2 SYGVNS. Deletions cut 8 bases from V and 2 bases from J, with 10 bases between. The length of the CDR3 is 13 residues. CDR3 coding DNA: TGTGCCAGCGTTGTGGGAACTGGAAACACCATATATTTT. Translating it yields CASVVGTGNTIYF.

This clonotype came up many times. The V call is TRBV2, the J call TRBJ1-6, with no clear D. This CDR3 contains 10 residues. Germline CDR1 reads SNHLY; CDR2 reads FYNNEI. V was cut by 6 bases and J by 19 bases, with 13 bases left in between. The CDR3 reads CASRGSSYHF. The CDR3 coding sequence is TGTGCCAGCAGAGGGTCCTCGTATCACTTT.

The chain joins TRBV4-3 to TRBJ1-5; possible D gene TRBD1, 5 bases. CDR1 is LGHNA and CDR2 is YSLEER in the germline V gene. The CDR3 sequence is 13 residues long. V lost 4 bases to trimming and J lost 11 bases, with 15 bases between them. The CDR3 bases are TGCGCCAGCAGCCCAAGTCCGGGGGGAGCCCAGCATTTT. Its protein product is CASSPSPGGAQHF.

Regarding this clonotype: A read error is possible here, since a much larger clone lies one base away. The chain couples TRBV25-1 to TRBJ2-7; TRBD2 matches at 11 bases. This CDR3 has 13 residues. Germline loops: CDR1 MGHDK, CDR2 SYGVNS. This chain's CDR3 is CATTSGGPYGQYF. The CDR3 region has the DNA TGTGCCACCACTAGCGGGGGTCCCTACGGGCAGTACTTC.

With regard to this clonotype: The junction departs from germline at one end; a sequencing error may be responsible. This sequence joins TRBV10-3 and TRBJ2-7; D gene unclear. The germline gives CDR1 ENHRY, CDR2 SYGVKD. The CDR3 contains 11 residues. CDR3 amino acids: CASSYLLVQYF. CDR3 nucleotides: TGTGCCAGCAGTTACTTACTGGTGCAGTACTTC.

Concerning this clonotype itself: The junction differs from germline at one of its ends, possibly a read error. V gene TRBV10-3 combines with J gene TRBJ2-7, with TRBD2 matching 13 bases. The CDR3 has 16 residues. Germline V gene data show CDR1 as ENHRY and CDR2 as SYGVKD. Written as DNA, the CDR3 is TGTGCCAGCAGTCCAACCCGGACTAGCGGGAGATCCGAGCAGTACTTC. Its translation is CASSPTRTSGRSEQYF.

The rearrangement uses TRBV6-1 and TRBJ1-1, with no clear D. Looked up from germline, CDR1 is MNHNS and CDR2 is SASEGT. Deletions cut 4 bases from V and 5 bases from J, with 11 bases between. The CDR3 has 13 amino acids. CDR3 in DNA: TGTGCCAGCAGTGGATGGACGAGGACTGAAGCTTTCTTT. Protein product: CASSGWTRTEAFF.

This clonotype was detected only a few times. The chain is built from TRBV7-9 and TRBJ1-5, with 7 nucleotides matching TRBD1. CDR1 and CDR2 (germline): SEHNR, FQNEAQ (reference sequence). V shed 5 bases and J 4 bases; nucleotides not matched to a gene: 11. The CDR3 has 16 amino acids. Written as DNA, the CDR3 is TGTGCCAGCAGCCGTTCGGAACAGGGGTGGAATCAGCCCCAGCATTTT. Translation: CASSRSEQGWNQPQHF. Based on the CDR3 plus reference TRBV7-9 and TRBJ1-5, the full variable domain is DTGVSQNPRHKITKRGQNVTFRCDPISEHNRLYWYRQTLGQGPEFLTYFQNEAQLEKSRLLSDRFSAERPKGSFSTLEIQRTEQGDSAMYLCASSRSEQGWNQPQHFGDGTRLSIL.

The chain employs TRBV10-3 and TRBJ2-5, with D perhaps assigned TRBD1 or TRBD2 (5 bases each). Germline lookup yields CDR1 ENHRY and CDR2 SYGVKD. The CDR3 consists of 14 residues. The V end lost 1 base, the J end lost 2 bases, and 8 bases lay between the germline ends. CDR3 residues: CAISEWGTQETQYF. The CDR3 DNA sequence: TGTGCCATCAGTGAGTGGGGGACGCAAGAGACCCAGTACTTC.

This clonotype was seen a few times. The chain recombines TRBV10-3 with TRBJ2-7; 7 nucleotides align to TRBD1. The ends lost 2 bases at V and 4 bases at J; junction bases unmatched: 8. Germline values: CDR1 ENHRY, CDR2 SYGVKD. The CDR3 extends over 15 amino acids. DNA of the CDR3: TGTGCCATCAGTGAGGGGCAGGGGGTAATATACGAGCAGTACTTC. As protein: CAISEGQGVIYEQYF.